This T cell receptor beta chain was retrieved from a study of blood T cell repertoires in COVID-19. This clone was found a few times. The CDR3 consists of 16 residues. The germline V gene encodes CDR1 LNHNV and CDR2 YYDKDF (reference sequence). The V end lost 0 bases, the J end lost 2 bases, and 14 bases lay between the germline ends. TCRdb's table, derived via immunoSEQ multiplex PCR, lists solely in-frame clones and lacks some. The profile shows roughly 100,000 clones, about two thirds of them singletons. V is TRBV15 and J is TRBJ2-7; D is uncertain. The source material was peripheral blood. This receptor was taken from a human donor with acute or convalescent COVID-19. The donor label of this sample is uncertain. The CDR3 nucleotides are TGTGCCACCAGCAGAGACCTAGTGAGTGCCACCTACGAGCAGTACTTC. Protein: CATSRDLVSATYEQYF. The variable domain in full, with the rest retrieved from reference TRBV15 and TRBJ2-7, is DAMVIQNPRYQVTQFGKPVTLSCSQTLNHNVMYWYQQKSSQAPKLLFHYYDKDFNNEADTPDNFQSRRPNTSFCFLDIRSPGLGDTAMYLCATSRDLVSATYEQYFGPGTRLTVT.